The 22 T cell receptor beta chains reported below all come from one sample, sequenced in a study of CD8+CD57+ T cells in acquired aplastic anemia. The template for TCR beta VDJ and CDR3 sequence profiling was genomic DNA. MiXCR, run by TCRdb on the reads, gives a single entry per CDR3 protein. The table records 100,000 to 150,000 distinct CDR3 sequences, 48% of them present only once. The material sequenced was sorted CD4+, CD8+, or CD8+CD57+ T cells (not recorded which) from PBMCs. These TCRs come from a human donor in good health, serving as a control.

This clonotype occurred a few times. This chain joins TRBV27 and TRBJ1-5, with no clear D. The CDR3 extends over 15 amino acids. Trimming removed 2 bases at V and 1 base at J, with 9 bases between. The germline gives CDR1 MNHEY, CDR2 SMNVEV (reference sequence). Here the CDR3 DNA reads TGTGCCAGCAGTTTACGTGCAGGCAGCAATCAGCCCCAGCATTTT. This gives the protein CASSLRAGSNQPQHF.

This clonotype was detected ten times or more. A much larger clone is a single base away; this may be a read error. This rearrangement joins TRBV29-1 to TRBJ1-2; TRBD1 is a possible D gene (6 bases). V lost 6 bases, J lost 3 bases, and 14 bases lay in between. The germline V gene encodes CDR1 SQVTM and CDR2 ANQGSEA. This CDR3 contains 13 residues. The CDR3 DNA reads TGCAGCGTCCCTCCAGGGGACCACTATGGCTACACCTTC. It is translated as CSVPPGDHYGYTF. The variable domain in full, completed from reference TRBV29-1 and TRBJ1-2, reads SAVISQKPSRDICQRGTSLTIQCQVDSQVTMMFWYRQQPGQSLTLIATANQGSEATYESGFVIDKFPISRPNLTFSTLTVSNMSPEDSSIYLCSVPPGDHYGYTFGSGTRLTVV.

The J gene is TRBJ1-2, the V gene TRBV4-1; no clear D gene. The length of the CDR3 is 16 residues. The germline V gene encodes CDR1 MGHRA and CDR2 YSYEKL. V was trimmed by 0 bases and J by 0 bases, leaving 11 bases between them. This CDR3 reads CASSQDRRETNYGYTF. The CDR3 DNA reads as TGCGCCAGCAGCCAAGATAGGCGGGAGACTAACTATGGCTACACCTTC.

At least ten counts were recorded for this clonotype. The chain has TRBV7-2 and TRBJ2-7; D is undetermined. V lost 1 base to trimming and J lost 2 bases, with 12 bases between them. Germline CDR1 reads SGHTA; CDR2 reads FQGNSA. CDR3 size: 15 residues. The CDR3 DNA sequence: TGTGCCAGCAGCTTAGAGGCCGGGCTAACCTACGAGCAGTACTTC. Protein sequence: CASSLEAGLTYEQYF.

At least ten counts were recorded for this clonotype. This rearrangement joins TRBV7-2 to TRBJ2-1; 10 bases line up with TRBD2. Germline lookup yields CDR1 SGHTA and CDR2 FQGNSA. CDR3 length equals 16 residues. Trimming cost V 2 bases and J 2 bases; bases outside gene matches: 3. CDR3 nucleotide sequence: TGTGCCAGCAGCTTAAGGCTAGCGGGGGCCTACAATGAGCAGTTCTTC. It codes for CASSLRLAGAYNEQFF.

The table lists this clonotype with a few counts. This chain connects TRBV24-1 to TRBJ1-1; a possible D gene is TRBD1 (5 bases). V dropped 6 bases and J dropped 5 bases, with 12 bases sitting between them. Germline assignment: CDR1 KGHDR and CDR2 SFDVKD. The CDR3 extends over 13 amino acids. CDR3 DNA sequence: TGTGCCACCAGTAGGCAGGGATGGACTGAAGCTTTCTTT. Translation gives CATSRQGWTEAFF.

This clonotype showed up many times. V gene TRBV12-5 combines with J gene TRBJ1-6; D is possibly TRBD1 (5 bases). The length of the CDR3 is 16 residues. Trimming pared 5 bases from V and 6 bases from J, leaving 17 bases between. CDR1 and CDR2 from the germline V gene are LGHNT and FRNRAP. CDR3 loop: CASGPPSGGRNSPLHF. DNA of the CDR3: TGTGCTAGTGGTCCCCCCTCTGGGGGTCGTAATTCACCCCTCCACTTT.

The chain's CDR3 is CASSETDYGYTF. The CDR3 region has the DNA TGTGCCAGCAGTGAGACGGACTATGGCTACACCTTC. J is TRBJ1-2 and V is TRBV25-1; D unresolved. CDR3 length equals 12 residues. Germline CDR1 reads MGHDK; CDR2 reads SYGVNS. V lost 3 bases and J lost 3, with 5 bases in between.

In its sample, this clonotype was seen once. The chain recombines TRBV25-1 with TRBJ1-6; no definite D call. Trimming took off 1 base at V and 0 bases at J, with 13 bases between the two ends. The CDR3 length is 18 residues. From germline, CDR1 is MGHDK and CDR2 SYGVNS. The CDR3 spells CASSEFVVGYSYNSPLHF. In nucleotides, the CDR3 is TGTGCCAGCAGTGAATTTGTGGTTGGCTACTCCTATAATTCACCCCTCCACTTT.

This sequence joins TRBV11-2 and TRBJ2-5; unclear D gene. With 0 bases removed from V and 0 bases from J, the gap between germline ends came to 14 bases. CDR3 size: 17 residues. Germline CDR1 SGHAT, CDR2 FQNNGV. For the CDR3, the DNA is TGTGCCAGCAGCTTAGATCGAAGTAGGGCAGACCAAGAGACCCAGTACTTC. Translation gives CASSLDRSRADQETQYF.

This clonotype has at least ten counts. The chain links TRBV18 to TRBJ2-5; possibly TRBD1 for D (5 bases). The germline gives CDR1 KGHSH, CDR2 LQKENI. Trimming pared 4 bases from V and 1 base from J, leaving 7 bases between. The CDR3 contains 13 residues. The CDR3 sequence: CASSQGAQETQYF. CDR3 bases: TGTGCCAGCTCACAAGGGGCCCAAGAGACCCAGTACTTC. Filled out from reference TRBV18 and TRBJ2-5, the complete variable domain reads NAGVMQNPRHLVRRRGQEARLRCSPMKGHSHVYWYRQLPEEGLKFMVYLQKENIIDESGMPKERFSAEFPKEGPSILRIQQVVRGDSAAYFCASSQGAQETQYFGPGTRLLVL.

This clonotype was counted at least ten times. The chain is built from TRBV11-1 and TRBJ2-5; D assignment may be TRBD1 or TRBD2 (5 bases each). The CDR3 loop spans 17 amino acids. The germline gives CDR1 SGHAT, CDR2 FQDESV (reference sequence). V lost 4 bases to trimming and J lost 2 bases, with 20 bases between them. The CDR3 region is CASSWGLLGVKQETQYF. DNA of the CDR3: TGTGCCAGCAGCTGGGGCCTCCTCGGGGTCAAACAAGAGACCCAGTACTTC. Complete variable domain (other parts from reference TRBV11-1 and TRBJ2-5): EAEVAQSPRYKITEKSQAVAFWCDPISGHATLYWYRQILGQGPELLVQFQDESVVDDSQLPKDRFSAERLKGVDSTLKIQPAELGDSAMYLCASSWGLLGVKQETQYFGPGTRLLVL.

The chain joins TRBV19 to TRBJ1-5; the match to TRBD1 covers 9 bases. CDR3 length equals 17 residues. Trimming at V came to 6 bases and at J to 4 bases, leaving 13 bases not matched to a gene. CDR1 LNHDA and CDR2 SQIVND come from the germline V gene (reference sequence). The CDR3 DNA is TGTGCCAGTAGCCCTAACAGGGGGCATCGTAGTAATCAGCCCCAGCATTTT. Amino acid sequence: CASSPNRGHRSNQPQHF. Drawing the rest from reference TRBV19 and TRBJ1-5, the complete variable domain is DGGITQSPKYLFRKEGQNVTLSCEQNLNHDAMYWYRQDPGQGLRLIYYSQIVNDFQKGDIAEGYSVSREKKESFPLTVTSAQKNPTAFYLCASSPNRGHRSNQPQHFGDGTRLSIL.

The chain has TRBV6-1 and TRBJ1-6; tentative D call: TRBD1 (6 bases). The CDR3 runs 13 residues. Germline V CDR1 and CDR2: MNHNS, SASEGT. The V end was cut by 9 bases, the J end by 7 bases, with 13 bases between. CDR3 coding DNA: TGTGCCAGTACCGACAGGAAGAATTCACCCCTCCACTTT. Amino acid sequence: CASTDRKNSPLHF.

This clonotype has ten or more counts. J is TRBJ1-5 and V is TRBV3-1, with 9 nucleotides matching TRBD1. Germline lookup yields CDR1 LGHDT and CDR2 YNNKEL (reference sequence). The CDR3 spans 17 residues. The junction had 6 bases not matched to a gene; V was cut back by 1 base and J by 2 bases. The CDR3 nucleotides read TGTGCCAGCAGCCAAGGGACAGGGGTTGGAGGCAATCAGCCCCAGCATTTT. This translates into CASSQGTGVGGNQPQHF. Using reference TRBV3-1 and TRBJ1-5 for the parts outside the CDR3, the full variable domain is DTAVSQTPKYLVTQMGNDKSIKCEQNLGHDTMYWYKQDSKKFLKIMFSYNNKELIINETVPNRFSPKSPDKAHLNLHINSLELGDSAVYFCASSQGTGVGGNQPQHFGDGTRLSIL.

The V call is TRBV5-6, the J call TRBJ2-3, with D possibly TRBD1 on 5 matching bases. Germline-derived CDR1 and CDR2 are SGHDT and YYEEEE. The CDR3 runs 16 residues. V lost 1 base and J 6 bases, leaving 18 bases between the germline ends. CDR3 in amino acids: CASSLWWAGSGDTQYF. CDR3 coding DNA: TGTGCCAGCAGCTTGTGGTGGGCAGGGTCAGGGGATACGCAGTATTTT.

The gene calls are TRBV10-3 and TRBJ1-5; no definite D call. Per the germline V gene, CDR1 is ENHRY and CDR2 is SYGVKD. This CDR3 has 18 residues. Trimming left V 2 bases short and J 5 bases short, with 22 bases between. The CDR3 is CAISEAREKRSLYQPQHF. CDR3 nucleotide sequence: TGTGCCATCAGTGAGGCCCGGGAAAAACGGTCACTGTATCAGCCCCAGCATTTT.

J is TRBJ2-7 and V is TRBV5-1; D may match TRBD1 or TRBD2 (5 bases each). Per germline, CDR1 SGHRS and CDR2 YFSETQ. The CDR3 runs 14 residues. V lost 2 bases and J 5 bases, leaving 14 bases between the germline ends. The chain's CDR3 is CASSFGTGNHEQYF. CDR3 in DNA: TGCGCCAGCAGCTTTGGGACGGGGAACCACGAGCAGTACTTC.

The chain uses TRBV2 and TRBJ2-7; possibly TRBD1 or TRBD2 for D (5 bases each). Between the trimmed V and J ends, which lost 6 bases and 0 bases, there was a span of 12 bases. The CDR3 is 14 amino acids. Germline loops: CDR1 SNHLY, CDR2 FYNNEI. In DNA form, the CDR3 reads TGTGCCAGCAGGAACCGGGACCTCTCCTACGAGCAGTACTTC. Amino acids: CASRNRDLSYEQYF.

This sequence joins TRBV29-1 and TRBJ1-1; tentative D call: TRBD1 (5 bases). The CDR3 has 15 amino acids. Looked up from germline, CDR1 is SQVTM and CDR2 is ANQGSEA. V was pared by 0 bases and J by 3 bases, with 14 bases between. The CDR3 here is CSVEDRDSGDTEAFF. The CDR3 DNA follows: TGCAGCGTTGAAGACAGGGATTCGGGGGACACTGAAGCTTTCTTT.

For this clonotype: Germline is not matched at one junction end, which may reflect a read error. This rearrangement joins TRBV7-2 to TRBJ1-3; 8 bases line up with TRBD1. Germline V gives CDR1 SGHTA, CDR2 FQGNSA. CDR3 length equals 15 residues. DNA for the CDR3: TGTGCCAGCAGCCTCCAGGGGGCTTCTGGAAACACCATACATTTT. Protein: CASSLQGASGNTIHF.

This clonotype was detected many times. This chain joins TRBV12-3 or TRBV12-4 and TRBJ2-5, with no clear D. V was trimmed by 3 bases and J by 5 bases, leaving 7 bases between them. This CDR3 has 12 residues. CDR3 sequence reads: CASSFFGETQYF. The CDR3, as DNA: TGTGCCAGCAGTTTTTTTGGGGAGACCCAGTACTTC.